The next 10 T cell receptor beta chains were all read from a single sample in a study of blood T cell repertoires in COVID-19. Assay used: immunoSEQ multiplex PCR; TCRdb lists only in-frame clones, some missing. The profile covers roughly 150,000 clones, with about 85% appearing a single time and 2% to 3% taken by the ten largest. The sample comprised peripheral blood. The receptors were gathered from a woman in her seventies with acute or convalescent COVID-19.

CDR3 protein: CASSLASGGIYEQYF. Written as DNA, the CDR3 is TGTGCCAGCAGCTTAGCGAGCGGGGGGATCTACGAGCAGTACTTC. The chain has TRBV11-2 and TRBJ2-7; 9 bases align to TRBD2. The CDR3 extends over 15 amino acids. Unmatched junction bases numbered 4, after V lost 1 base and J lost 3 bases. Germline lookup yields CDR1 SGHAT and CDR2 FQNNGV.

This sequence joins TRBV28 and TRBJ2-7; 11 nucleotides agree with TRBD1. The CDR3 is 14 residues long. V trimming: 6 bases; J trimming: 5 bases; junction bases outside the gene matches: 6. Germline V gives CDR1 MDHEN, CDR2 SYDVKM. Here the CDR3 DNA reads TGTGCCAGCAGATCCGGACAGGGGGCCCACGAGCAGTACGTC. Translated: CASRSGQGAHEQYV.

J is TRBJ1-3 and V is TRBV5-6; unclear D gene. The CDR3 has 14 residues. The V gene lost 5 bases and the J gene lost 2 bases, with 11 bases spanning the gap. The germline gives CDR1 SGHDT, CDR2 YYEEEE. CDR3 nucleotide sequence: TGTGCCAGCAGTCCAGACCAGGCTGGAAACACCATATATTTT. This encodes CASSPDQAGNTIYF.

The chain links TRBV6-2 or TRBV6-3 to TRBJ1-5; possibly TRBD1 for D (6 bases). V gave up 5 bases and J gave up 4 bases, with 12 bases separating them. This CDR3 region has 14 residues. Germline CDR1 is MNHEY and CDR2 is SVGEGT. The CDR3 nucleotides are TGTGCCAGCAGTCGGGGGGGGGCGAATCAGCCCCAGCATTTT. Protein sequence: CASSRGGANQPQHF.

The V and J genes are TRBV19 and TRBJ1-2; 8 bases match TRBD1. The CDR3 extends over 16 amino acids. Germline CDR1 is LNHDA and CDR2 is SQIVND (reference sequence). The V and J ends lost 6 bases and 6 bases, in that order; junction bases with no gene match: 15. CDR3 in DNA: TGTGCCAGTAGCTTCTGGGATTGGACAGGGTCGAATGGCTACACCTTC. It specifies CASSFWDWTGSNGYTF.

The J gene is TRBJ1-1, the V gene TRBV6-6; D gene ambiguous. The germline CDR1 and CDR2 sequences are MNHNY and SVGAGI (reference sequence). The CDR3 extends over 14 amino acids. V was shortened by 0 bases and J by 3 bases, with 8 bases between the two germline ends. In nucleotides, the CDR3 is TGTGCCAGCAGTTACTCCGGGTTGGACACTGAAGCTTTCTTT. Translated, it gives CASSYSGLDTEAFF.

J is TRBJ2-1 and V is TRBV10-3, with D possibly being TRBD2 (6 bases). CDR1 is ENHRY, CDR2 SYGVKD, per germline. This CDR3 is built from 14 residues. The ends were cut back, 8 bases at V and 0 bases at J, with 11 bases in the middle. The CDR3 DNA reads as TGTGCCATCGCGGGACGGAGCTCCTACAATGAGCAGTTCTTC. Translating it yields CAIAGRSSYNEQFF.

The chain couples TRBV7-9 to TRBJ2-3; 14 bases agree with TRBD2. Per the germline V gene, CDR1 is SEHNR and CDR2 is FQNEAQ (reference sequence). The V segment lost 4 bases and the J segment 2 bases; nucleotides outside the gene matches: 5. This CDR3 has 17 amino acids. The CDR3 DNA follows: TGTGCCAGCAGCTCCCAGGGACTAGCGGGAGCCACAGATACGCAGTATTTT. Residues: CASSSQGLAGATDTQYF.

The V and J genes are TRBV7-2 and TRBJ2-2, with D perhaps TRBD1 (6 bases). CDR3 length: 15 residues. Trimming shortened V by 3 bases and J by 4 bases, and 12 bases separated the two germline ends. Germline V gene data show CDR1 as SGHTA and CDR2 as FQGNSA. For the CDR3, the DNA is TGTGCCAGCAGCTTTGCCGGGACATTCACCGGGGAGCTGTTTTTT. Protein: CASSFAGTFTGELFF.

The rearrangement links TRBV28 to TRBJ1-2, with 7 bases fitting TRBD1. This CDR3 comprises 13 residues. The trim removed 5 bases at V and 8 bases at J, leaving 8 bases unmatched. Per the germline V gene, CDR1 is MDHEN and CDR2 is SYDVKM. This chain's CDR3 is CASSDGTERGYTF. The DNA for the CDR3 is TGTGCCAGCAGTGACGGGACAGAGAGGGGCTACACCTTC.